A selection of T cell receptor beta chains follows, all from one sample in a study of CD8 T cells in Susac syndrome. Each CDR3 protein gets one entry after TCRdb re-called the immunoSEQ multiplex PCR reads with MiXCR. The data show about 300,000 distinct CDR3 sequences, about 91% seen once. Sequencing was carried out using CD4+ T cells from PBMCs. The receptors come from a human donor with multiple sclerosis. CDR3s include the opening cysteine and the closing phenylalanine or tryptophan. The order of the fields is CDR3 protein, V gene, J gene.

CDR3: CASSVEGSSSQPQHF
V: TRBV9
J: TRBJ1-5

CDR3: CATSDSRTSNEQYF
V: TRBV24-1
J: TRBJ2-7

CDR3: CSARDLAGSSYNEQFF
V: TRBV20-1
J: TRBJ2-1

CDR3: CASSTTPSGGFNEQFF
V: TRBV7-3
J: TRBJ2-1

CDR3: CASSPEGGGNTGELFF
V: TRBV7-3
J: TRBJ2-2

CDR3: CASSLGGAGEETQYF
V: TRBV5-1
J: TRBJ2-5

CDR3: CAWSDVAAGFNYGYTF
V: TRBV30
J: TRBJ1-2

CDR3: CASSPGTSGSIDTQYF
V: TRBV11-3
J: TRBJ2-3

CDR3: CASNKQGSSYNEQFF
V: TRBV12-3/TRBV12-4
J: TRBJ2-1

CDR3: CAWSVQGWFGYTF
V: TRBV30
J: TRBJ1-2

CDR3: CASTWTSGRLFNSTDTQYF
V: TRBV23-1
J: TRBJ2-3

CDR3: CASKGLREAEAFF
V: TRBV2
J: TRBJ1-1